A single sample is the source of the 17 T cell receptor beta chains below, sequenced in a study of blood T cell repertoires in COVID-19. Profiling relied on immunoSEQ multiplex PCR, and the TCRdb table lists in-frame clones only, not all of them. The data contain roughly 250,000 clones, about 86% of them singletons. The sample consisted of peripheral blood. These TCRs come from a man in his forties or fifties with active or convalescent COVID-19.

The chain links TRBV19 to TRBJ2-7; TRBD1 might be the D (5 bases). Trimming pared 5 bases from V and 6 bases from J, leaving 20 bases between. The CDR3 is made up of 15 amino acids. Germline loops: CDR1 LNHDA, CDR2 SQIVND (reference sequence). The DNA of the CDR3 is TGTGCCAGTAGTCCCACGACAGTGGGCCGTCGCGAGCAGTACTTC. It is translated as CASSPTTVGRREQYF.

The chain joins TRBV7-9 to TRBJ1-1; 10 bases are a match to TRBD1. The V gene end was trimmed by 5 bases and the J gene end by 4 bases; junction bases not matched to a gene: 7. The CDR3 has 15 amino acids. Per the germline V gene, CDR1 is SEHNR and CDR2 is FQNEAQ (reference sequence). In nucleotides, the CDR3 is TGTGCCAGCAGCCCAGACAGGGGGCTGGGCACTGAAGCTTTCTTT. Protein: CASSPDRGLGTEAFF. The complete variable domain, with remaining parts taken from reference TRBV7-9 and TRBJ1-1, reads DTGVSQNPRHKITKRGQNVTFRCDPISEHNRLYWYRQTLGQGPEFLTYFQNEAQLEKSRLLSDRFSAERPKGSFSTLEIQRTEQGDSAMYLCASSPDRGLGTEAFFGQGTRLTVV.

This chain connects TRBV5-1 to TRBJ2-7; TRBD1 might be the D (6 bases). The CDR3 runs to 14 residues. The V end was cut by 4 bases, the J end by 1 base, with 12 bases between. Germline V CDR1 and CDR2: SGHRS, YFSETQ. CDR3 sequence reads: CASSPGTPSYEQYF. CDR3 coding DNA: TGCGCCAGCAGCCCCGGGACACCTTCCTACGAGCAGTACTTC.

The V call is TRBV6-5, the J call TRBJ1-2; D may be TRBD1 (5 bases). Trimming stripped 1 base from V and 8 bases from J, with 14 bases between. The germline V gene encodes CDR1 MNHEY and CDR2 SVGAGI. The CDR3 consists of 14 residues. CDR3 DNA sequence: TGTGCCAGCAGTTACTATCGGGGGTCGGGAGGCTACACCTTC. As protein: CASSYYRGSGGYTF.

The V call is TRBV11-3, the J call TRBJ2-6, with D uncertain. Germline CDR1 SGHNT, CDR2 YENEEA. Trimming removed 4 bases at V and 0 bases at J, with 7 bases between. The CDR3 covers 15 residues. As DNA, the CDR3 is TGTGCCAGCAGCTCGGTTCGCTCTGGGGCCAACGTCCTGACTTTC. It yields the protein CASSSVRSGANVLTF.

CDR3 bases: TGTGCCAGCAGCACTAGAGAACACGAAGACAGGGGAGGCAGAGCTTTCTTT. Translation: CASSTREHEDRGGRAFF. This sequence joins TRBV7-9 and TRBJ1-1, with TRBD1 matching over 8 bases. Germline V lookup: CDR1 SEHNR, CDR2 FQNEAQ (reference sequence). The V and J ends lost 5 bases and 10 bases, in that order; junction bases with no gene match: 21. This CDR3 region has 17 residues. Full variable domain (missing parts from reference TRBV7-9 and TRBJ1-1): DTGVSQNPRHKITKRGQNVTFRCDPISEHNRLYWYRQTLGQGPEFLTYFQNEAQLEKSRLLSDRFSAERPKGSFSTLEIQRTEQGDSAMYLCASSTREHEDRGGRAFFGQGTRLTVV.

The chain's CDR3 is CASRKTAYEQYF. CDR3 coding DNA: TGTGCCAGCAGGAAGACAGCCTACGAGCAGTACTTC. The chain carries TRBV11-3 and TRBJ2-7; TRBD1 might be the D (5 bases). The CDR3 loop spans 12 amino acids. Germline values: CDR1 SGHNT, CDR2 YENEEA. Trimming removed 6 bases at V and 2 bases at J, with 8 bases between.

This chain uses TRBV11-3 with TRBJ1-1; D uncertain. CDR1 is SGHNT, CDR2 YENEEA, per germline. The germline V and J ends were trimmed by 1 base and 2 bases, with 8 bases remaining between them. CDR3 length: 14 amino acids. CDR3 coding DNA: TGTGCCAGCAGCTTAGTGTCAGTAAACACTGAAGCTTTCTTT. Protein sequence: CASSLVSVNTEAFF.

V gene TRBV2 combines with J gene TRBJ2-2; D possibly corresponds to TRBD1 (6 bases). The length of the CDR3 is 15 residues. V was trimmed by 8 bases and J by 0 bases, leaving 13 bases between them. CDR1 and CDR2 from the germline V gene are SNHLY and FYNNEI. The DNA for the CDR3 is TGTGCCAGCCGACAGGTTTCCGCGAACACCGGGGAGCTGTTTTTT. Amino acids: CASRQVSANTGELFF.

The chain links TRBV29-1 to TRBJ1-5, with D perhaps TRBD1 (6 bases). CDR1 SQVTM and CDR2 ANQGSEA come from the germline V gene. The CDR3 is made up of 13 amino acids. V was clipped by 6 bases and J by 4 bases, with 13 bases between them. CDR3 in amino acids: CSVRQDPNQPQHF. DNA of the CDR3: TGCAGCGTCCGACAGGATCCAAATCAGCCCCAGCATTTT.

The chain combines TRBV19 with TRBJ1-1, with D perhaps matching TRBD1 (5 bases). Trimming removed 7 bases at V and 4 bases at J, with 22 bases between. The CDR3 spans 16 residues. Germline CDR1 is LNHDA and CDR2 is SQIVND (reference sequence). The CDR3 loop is CASNIQGKTPTTEAFF. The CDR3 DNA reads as TGTGCCAGTAATATCCAGGGAAAAACACCTACCACTGAAGCTTTCTTT.

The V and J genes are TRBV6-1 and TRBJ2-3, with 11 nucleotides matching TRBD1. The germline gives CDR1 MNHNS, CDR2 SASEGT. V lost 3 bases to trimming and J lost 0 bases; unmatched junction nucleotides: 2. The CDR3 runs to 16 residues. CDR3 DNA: TGTGCCAGCAGTGACTGGGACAGGGGGAGCACAGATACGCAGTATTTT. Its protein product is CASSDWDRGSTDTQYF.

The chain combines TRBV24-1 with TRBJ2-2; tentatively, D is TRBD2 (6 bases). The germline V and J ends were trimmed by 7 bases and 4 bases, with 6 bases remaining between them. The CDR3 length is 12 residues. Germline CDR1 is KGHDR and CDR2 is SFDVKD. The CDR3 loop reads CATRRGTGELFF. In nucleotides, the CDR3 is TGTGCCACCAGGCGGGGCACCGGGGAGCTGTTTTTT.

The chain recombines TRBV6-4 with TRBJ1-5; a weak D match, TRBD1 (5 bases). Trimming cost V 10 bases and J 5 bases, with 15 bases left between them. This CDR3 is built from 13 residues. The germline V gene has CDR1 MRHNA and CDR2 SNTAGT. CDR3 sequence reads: CAIVLGVDQPQHF. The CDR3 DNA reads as TGTGCCATCGTTCTAGGGGTTGATCAGCCCCAGCATTTT.

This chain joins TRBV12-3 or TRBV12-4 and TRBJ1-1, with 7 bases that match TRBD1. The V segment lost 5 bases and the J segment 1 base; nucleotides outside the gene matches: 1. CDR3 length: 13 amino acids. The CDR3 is CASSQGGNTEAFF. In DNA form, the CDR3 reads TGTGCCAGCAGTCAGGGGGGGAACACTGAAGCTTTCTTT.

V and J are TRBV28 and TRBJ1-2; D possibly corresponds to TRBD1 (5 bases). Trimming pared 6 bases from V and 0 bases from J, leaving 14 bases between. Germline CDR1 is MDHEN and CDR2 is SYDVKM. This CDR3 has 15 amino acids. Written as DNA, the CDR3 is TGTGCCAGCAGCTTCTACGGGGGTTCTAACTATGGCTACACCTTC. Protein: CASSFYGGSNYGYTF.

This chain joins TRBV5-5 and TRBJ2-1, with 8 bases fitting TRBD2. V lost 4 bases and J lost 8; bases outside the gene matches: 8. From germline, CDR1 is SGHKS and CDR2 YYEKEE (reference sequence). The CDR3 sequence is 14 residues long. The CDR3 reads CASSTGLGRDEQFF. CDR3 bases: TGTGCCAGCAGCACGGGACTAGGGAGGGATGAGCAGTTCTTC.